These 5 T cell receptor beta chains share one sample of origin, sequenced in a study of beta chain features in type 1 diabetes. Their antigens are not known. Isolated RNA was reverse transcribed in full, so expressed TCRB transcripts were sequenced. Data came from immunoSEQ multiplex PCR; TCRdb stores just in-frame clones and leaves some out. The sample lists around 340,000 clones, roughly 9% occurring once. Study-wide results and caveats: The study found moderately but significantly shorter TCRB CDR3s in all four CD4+ subsets of Type 1 diabetes patients.

Sequenced input: central memory CD4+ T cells from blood. Receptor source: a man under 40 with type 1 diabetes.

In its sample, this clone was seen many times. The chain couples TRBV4-2 to TRBJ1-5; 9 bases are a match to TRBD1. Germline assignment: CDR1 LGHNA and CDR2 YNFKEQ. After removal of 4 bases from V and 3 bases from J, the junction contained 7 bases not matched to a gene. The CDR3 is 16 amino acids. CDR3 nucleotide sequence: TGTGCCAGCAGCCCCCGGACAGGGGAGGACAATCAGCCCCAGCATTTT. It specifies CASSPRTGEDNQPQHF.

The chain joins TRBV18 to TRBJ2-5; 11 bases match TRBD2. The V gene's germline CDR1 is KGHSH and CDR2 LQKENI. This CDR3 spans 16 amino acids. V lost 0 bases and J lost 5; bases outside the gene matches: 5. CDR3 amino acids: CASSPPRLAGFETQYF. In DNA form, the CDR3 reads TGTGCCAGCTCACCACCGCGACTAGCGGGGTTCGAGACCCAGTACTTC.

This clone occurred a few times. The gene calls are TRBV20-1 and TRBJ2-2; D is unclear. The CDR3 has 11 residues. Trimming took 0 bases from V and 7 from J, leaving 3 bases between them. Germline loops: CDR1 DFQATT, CDR2 SNEGSKA (reference sequence). CDR3 residues: CSARDLGELFF. The CDR3 region has the DNA TGCAGTGCTAGAGATCTCGGGGAGCTGTTTTTT.

The V gene is TRBV7-9, the J gene TRBJ1-5, with 8 nucleotides matching TRBD1. V lost 5 bases to trimming and J lost 6 bases; unmatched junction nucleotides: 6. Germline loops: CDR1 SEHNR, CDR2 FQNEAQ (reference sequence). The CDR3 extends over 14 amino acids. This CDR3 reads CASSQDRGGQPQHF. DNA for the CDR3: TGTGCCAGCAGCCAAGACAGGGGAGGTCAGCCCCAGCATTTT.

V and J are TRBV7-7 and TRBJ2-2; D is tentatively TRBD1 or TRBD2 (6 bases each). This CDR3 has 15 amino acids. The germline CDR1 and CDR2 sequences are SSHAT and FNYEAQ (reference sequence). The CDR3 reads CASSQGGPGTGELFF. Written as DNA, the CDR3 is TGTGCTAGCTCCCAAGGGGGGCCGGGCACCGGGGAGCTGTTTTTT.